These 29 T cell receptor beta chains share one sample of origin, sequenced in a study of T cells after somatic rescue of genetic block. TCRdb keeps only in-frame clones here, not all; method: immunoSEQ multiplex PCR. Seen here are tens of thousands of clones, approximately 91% observed once, and the top ten hold 2.5% to 3%. The sequencing input was peripheral blood mononuclear cells (PBMCs). Receptor source: a young man.

The DNA for the CDR3 is TGTGCCAGCAGCTTAGCGCCGGAGACGCAGTATTTT. Translation: CASSLAPETQYF. This chain links TRBV7-9 with TRBJ2-3; D ambiguous. V was cut by 0 bases and J by 9 bases, with 7 bases left in between. In germline, CDR1 is SEHNR, CDR2 FQNEAQ (reference sequence). The CDR3 consists of 12 residues.

The rearrangement uses TRBV6-1 and TRBJ1-2; 7 positions match TRBD1. This CDR3 has 15 amino acids. Looked up from germline, CDR1 is MNHNS and CDR2 is SASEGT. V dropped 0 bases and J dropped 0; count of bases not matched to a gene: 1. The CDR3 sequence is CASSEATGSNYGYTF. The CDR3, as DNA: TGTGCCAGCAGTGAAGCGACAGGGTCTAACTATGGCTACACCTTC.

The genes are TRBV6-5 and TRBJ2-7, with D hard to call. The CDR3 runs to 13 residues. Germline CDR1 MNHEY, CDR2 SVGAGI. Deletions cut 5 bases from V and 1 base from J, with 9 bases between. CDR3 region: CASSPTRSYEQYF. CDR3 DNA: TGTGCCAGCAGTCCCACCAGATCCTACGAGCAGTACTTC.

The V call is TRBV19, the J call TRBJ2-7; D is unclear. CDR3 size: 14 residues. Trimming removed 5 bases at V and 2 bases at J, with 13 bases between. In germline, CDR1 is LNHDA, CDR2 SQIVND (reference sequence). The CDR3 DNA reads TGTGCCAGTAGTGCCGCCATAATAGCCTACGAGCAGTACTTC. It translates to CASSAAIIAYEQYF. Based on the CDR3 plus reference TRBV19 and TRBJ2-7, the full variable domain is DGGITQSPKYLFRKEGQNVTLSCEQNLNHDAMYWYRQDPGQGLRLIYYSQIVNDFQKGDIAEGYSVSREKKESFPLTVTSAQKNPTAFYLCASSAAIIAYEQYFGPGTRLTVT.

The chain couples TRBV6-6 to TRBJ1-6; perhaps TRBD1 as D (6 bases). V was cut by 2 bases and J by 10 bases, with 18 bases left in between. CDR1 is MNHNY and CDR2 is SVGAGI in the germline V gene (reference sequence). There are 16 residues in the CDR3. In nucleotides, the CDR3 is TGTGCCAGCAGTTACGCCTCGGGGGCGCGGGACTCACCCCTCCACTTT. It codes for CASSYASGARDSPLHF.

The rearrangement uses TRBV4-3 and TRBJ2-7, with TRBD2 matching 9 bases. V trimming: 0 bases; J trimming: 0 bases; junction bases outside the gene matches: 3. The CDR3 has 16 residues. Per the germline V gene, CDR1 is LGHNA and CDR2 is YSLEER. Here the CDR3 DNA reads TGCGCCAGCAGCCAAGACGCTAGCGGGATCTCCTACGAGCAGTACTTC. Translated: CASSQDASGISYEQYF.

V and J are TRBV27 and TRBJ1-1; D is uncertain. Looked up from germline, CDR1 is MNHEY and CDR2 is SMNVEV (reference sequence). CDR3 length equals 16 residues. V was cut by 4 bases and J by 4 bases, with 19 bases left in between. The CDR3 reads CASSWSRLGGSTEAFF. CDR3 DNA: TGTGCCAGCAGTTGGAGTCGGTTGGGCGGCAGCACTGAAGCTTTCTTT.

The chain joins TRBV6-6 to TRBJ1-1, with D tentatively TRBD1 (5 bases). This CDR3 spans 15 amino acids. Trimming took off 2 bases at V and 4 bases at J, with 14 bases between the two ends. Germline assignment: CDR1 MNHNY and CDR2 SVGAGI (reference sequence). The CDR3 nucleotides read TGTGCCAGCAGTTACGGGGCGGAGGTGGGCACTGAAGCTTTCTTT. As protein: CASSYGAEVGTEAFF.

The chain combines TRBV5-6 with TRBJ2-7; D is undetermined. The CDR3 covers 13 residues. Germline values: CDR1 SGHDT, CDR2 YYEEEE. Trimming pared 1 base from V and 4 bases from J, leaving 9 bases between. CDR3 protein: CASSLMAEYEQYF. The CDR3 DNA sequence: TGTGCCAGCAGCTTGATGGCGGAGTACGAGCAGTACTTC. Using reference TRBV5-6 and TRBJ2-7 for the parts outside the CDR3, the full variable domain is DAGVTQSPTHLIKTRGQQVTLRCSPKSGHDTVSWYQQALGQGPQFIFQYYEEEERQRGNFPDRFSGHQFPNYSSELNVNALLLGDSALYLCASSLMAEYEQYFGPGTRLTVT.

This clone was detected only a few times. This chain links TRBV15 with TRBJ2-5; no definite D call. The CDR3 is 17 residues long. Per germline, CDR1 LNHNV and CDR2 YYDKDF (reference sequence). Trimming pared 0 bases from V and 1 base from J, leaving 15 bases between. The CDR3 reads CATSRDGLSNLQETQYF. CDR3 sequence (DNA): TGTGCCACCAGCAGAGACGGCTTATCGAACCTCCAAGAGACCCAGTACTTC. Full variable domain (remainder filled in from reference TRBV15 and TRBJ2-5): DAMVIQNPRYQVTQFGKPVTLSCSQTLNHNVMYWYQQKSSQAPKLLFHYYDKDFNNEADTPDNFQSRRPNTSFCFLDIRSPGLGDTAMYLCATSRDGLSNLQETQYFGPGTRLLVL.

V usage is TRBV7-9 and J usage is TRBJ2-5; D might be TRBD1 (6 bases). V was clipped by 3 bases and J by 1 base, with 12 bases between them. The length of the CDR3 is 15 residues. CDR1 is SEHNR and CDR2 is FQNEAQ in the germline V gene (reference sequence). The CDR3 is CASSLPQGPQETQYF. The CDR3 DNA reads TGTGCCAGCAGCTTGCCTCAGGGGCCCCAAGAGACCCAGTACTTC.

This chain uses TRBV6-1 with TRBJ2-5; no firm D call. With 1 base removed from V and 3 bases from J, the gap between germline ends came to 6 bases. The CDR3 has 13 amino acids. Germline assignment: CDR1 MNHNS and CDR2 SASEGT. DNA for the CDR3: TGTGCCAGCAGTGAAGATTCCAAAGAGACCCAGTACTTC. It is translated as CASSEDSKETQYF.

The chain employs TRBV6-5 and TRBJ1-5; tentatively, D is TRBD1 (5 bases). Germline V gives CDR1 MNHEY, CDR2 SVGAGI. The CDR3 totals 15 residues. Trimming removed 6 bases from V and 5 bases from J, with 17 bases in between. The CDR3 loop reads CASRRDRRGDQPQHF. The CDR3, as DNA: TGTGCCAGCAGGAGGGACCGGCGGGGCGATCAGCCCCAGCATTTT.

The chain employs TRBV15 and TRBJ1-5, with 10 bases that match TRBD1. Germline V gene sequence: CDR1 LNHNV, CDR2 YYDKDF (reference sequence). The V gene end was trimmed by 1 base and the J gene end by 6 bases; junction bases not matched to a gene: 12. The CDR3 contains 18 residues. The CDR3 DNA reads as TGTGCCACCAGCAGAGCGGGTCCGGGACAGGGGATGGGTCAGCCCCAGCATTTT. This translates into CATSRAGPGQGMGQPQHF.

This chain uses TRBV25-1 with TRBJ2-7, with a possible D match to TRBD2 (7 bases). The CDR3 has 18 residues. Per germline, CDR1 MGHDK and CDR2 SYGVNS. Trimming removed 7 bases from V and 5 bases from J, with 30 bases in between. The CDR3 region is CASMGPGRGAIPGDEQYF. The CDR3 DNA reads as TGTGCCAGCATGGGTCCCGGTCGGGGGGCCATCCCGGGTGACGAGCAGTACTTC.

The chain is built from TRBV15 and TRBJ2-3; TRBD2 agrees at 8 bases. The CDR3 is made up of 15 amino acids. Germline CDR1 is LNHNV and CDR2 is YYDKDF (reference sequence). The V and J ends lost 1 base and 5 bases, in that order; junction bases with no gene match: 5. CDR3 sequence (DNA): TGTGCCACCAGCAGAGCGGGGACTAGTGTAGATACGCAGTATTTT. Residues: CATSRAGTSVDTQYF. The full variable domain, its missing parts supplied by reference TRBV15 and TRBJ2-3, is DAMVIQNPRYQVTQFGKPVTLSCSQTLNHNVMYWYQQKSSQAPKLLFHYYDKDFNNEADTPDNFQSRRPNTSFCFLDIRSPGLGDTAMYLCATSRAGTSVDTQYFGPGTRLTVL.

The V gene is TRBV7-2, the J gene TRBJ2-1, with D unresolved. Germline V CDR1 and CDR2: SGHTA, FQGNSA. The CDR3 consists of 13 residues. Trimming removed 1 base at V and 5 bases at J, with 6 bases between. The CDR3 coding sequence is TGTGCCAGCAGCTTAGTTACCGACAATGAGCAGTTCTTC. Protein sequence: CASSLVTDNEQFF.

This clone has only a few counts. The chain links TRBV15 to TRBJ2-7; 8 nucleotides align to TRBD2. The CDR3 has 15 residues. Germline trimming cut 0 bases from V and 7 bases from J; bases unmatched to any gene: 8. Germline-derived CDR1 and CDR2 are LNHNV and YYDKDF (reference sequence). In DNA, the CDR3 is TGTGCCACCAGCAGAGATCATGGTAGCGGGATAGAGCAGTACTTC. Translation gives CATSRDHGSGIEQYF.

The chain recombines TRBV5-1 with TRBJ1-1; perhaps TRBD1 as D (5 bases). The CDR3 runs to 15 residues. Trimming shortened V by 0 bases and J by 4 bases, and 13 bases separated the two germline ends. Germline-derived CDR1 and CDR2 are SGHRS and YFSETQ. The CDR3 is CASSLEGFGGTEAFF. The CDR3 DNA reads as TGCGCCAGCAGCTTGGAGGGGTTCGGGGGCACTGAAGCTTTCTTT.

The gene calls are TRBV6-5 and TRBJ2-7, with TRBD1 matching over 8 bases. Germline assignment: CDR1 MNHEY and CDR2 SVGAGI. This CDR3 is built from 15 residues. V trimming: 4 bases; J trimming: 5 bases; junction bases outside the gene matches: 10. The CDR3 reads CASSSRTDRANEQYF. CDR3 nucleotides: TGTGCCAGCAGTTCTCGGACGGACAGGGCCAACGAGCAGTACTTC.

The CDR3 DNA is TGTGCCAGCAGTTTCGAGGCTAGCTCTGCCGGGGAGCTGTTTTTT. It specifies CASSFEASSAGELFF. This chain uses TRBV28 with TRBJ2-2; a possible D gene is TRBD2 (5 bases). Germline CDR1 is MDHEN and CDR2 is SYDVKM. This CDR3 contains 15 residues. Trimming removed 3 bases from V and 6 bases from J, with 14 bases in between.

The chain couples TRBV7-8 to TRBJ2-3; TRBD1 matches 10 bases. The CDR3 is made up of 16 amino acids. Germline CDR1 is SGHVS and CDR2 is FQNEAQ. V was clipped by 5 bases and J by 2 bases; unmatched bases: 7. The CDR3 spells CASSIRQGADTDTQYF. DNA for the CDR3: TGTGCCAGCAGCATACGACAGGGGGCGGACACAGATACGCAGTATTTT.

The V gene is TRBV5-1, the J gene TRBJ2-3, with D possibly TRBD1 on 6 matching bases. The CDR3 covers 15 residues. Trimming took 2 bases from V and 1 from J, leaving 11 bases between them. From germline, CDR1 is SGHRS and CDR2 YFSETQ. The CDR3 spells CASSFGQSRTDTQYF. In DNA, the CDR3 is TGCGCCAGCAGCTTCGGACAGAGCCGCACAGATACGCAGTATTTT.

V is TRBV28 and J is TRBJ2-7; maybe TRBD2 (6 bases). The CDR3 consists of 12 residues. The germline V gene encodes CDR1 MDHEN and CDR2 SYDVKM. V gave up 3 bases and J gave up 6 bases, with 9 bases separating them. The CDR3 coding sequence is TGTGCCAGCAGTTTTGGGGGGAGCGAGCAGTACTTC. Protein: CASSFGGSEQYF.

The V gene is TRBV21-1, the J gene TRBJ1-6; the D call of TRBD1 is as the table states it, not checked on the DNA. TRBV21-1 is tagged as a pseudogene. There are 18 residues in the CDR3. The CDR3 loop reads CASSKARTGYSYNSPLHF. CDR3 DNA: TGTGCCAGCAGCAAAGCGCGGACAGGGTACTCCTATAATTCACCCCTCCACTTT.

The chain uses TRBV29-1 and TRBJ1-1; D gene unclear. Per the germline V gene, CDR1 is SQVTM and CDR2 is ANQGSEA. CDR3 length: 10 amino acids. The CDR3 DNA is TGCAGTGCCCTTTTAGGTGAAGCTTTCTTT. This sequence encodes CSALLGEAFF.

This clone was seen once. This chain connects TRBV5-1 to TRBJ1-2, with TRBD1 as a possible D gene (5 bases). Trimming cost V 0 bases and J 7 bases, with 10 bases left between them. Germline CDR1 is SGHRS and CDR2 is YFSETQ. The CDR3 covers 13 residues. This CDR3 reads CASSLEGAGGYTF. The CDR3 nucleotides read TGCGCCAGCAGCTTGGAAGGGGCAGGTGGCTACACCTTC.

The CDR3 region is CARTPGSPRELFF. CDR3 nucleotides: TGTGCCAGAACCCCCGGGAGTCCCCGGGAGCTGTTTTTT. The chain has TRBV7-5 and TRBJ2-2; the DNA was not used to check the table's D call, TRBD2. TRBV7-5 is flagged as a pseudogene. The CDR3 loop spans 13 amino acids.

This chain uses TRBV10-1 with TRBJ1-6, with D possibly TRBD1 on 5 matching bases. The CDR3 has 13 amino acids. Trimming left V 3 bases short and J 8 bases short, with 8 bases between. Germline-derived CDR1 and CDR2 are WNHNN and SYGVQD (reference sequence). CDR3 in DNA: TGCGCCAGCAGTGACGGGACGGATTCACCCCTCCACTTT. Its translation is CASSDGTDSPLHF.